This passage covers 8 T cell receptor beta chains from one sample sequenced in a study of response to subunit inactivated influenza vaccine. MiXCR was run by TCRdb on the RT-PCR reads, yielding one entry per CDR3 protein. The sample yields more than 200,000 distinct CDR3 sequences, 10% to 15% seen once. This material consisted of non-naive T cells sorted from PBMCs, taken 14 days before vaccination. Receptor source: a man in his forties or fifties who received an inactivated influenza vaccine.

This clonotype was picked up a small number of times. The rearrangement joins TRBV4-2 to TRBJ2-3, with a tentative D call TRBD2 (5 bases). Germline V gene data show CDR1 as LGHNA and CDR2 as YNFKEQ. The CDR3 runs 13 residues. Trimming took off 0 bases at V and 5 bases at J, with 6 bases between the two ends. The CDR3 protein is CASSQDRGDTQYF. As DNA, the CDR3 is TGTGCCAGCAGCCAAGATCGGGGAGATACGCAGTATTTT.

This chain connects TRBV4-1 to TRBJ2-3; 10 nucleotides match TRBD2. The germline CDR1 and CDR2 sequences are MGHRA and YSYEKL. CDR3 length: 18 amino acids. V trimming: 1 base; J trimming: 3 bases; junction bases outside the gene matches: 10. CDR3 sequence (DNA): TGCGCCAGCAGCCAAGGCCGGTCTAGCGGGGGATCGACAGATACGCAGTATTTT. Its translation is CASSQGRSSGGSTDTQYF.

This clonotype was found many times. This sequence joins TRBV6-1 and TRBJ2-7; perhaps TRBD1 as D (6 bases). CDR1 is MNHNS, CDR2 SASEGT, per germline. This CDR3 spans 13 amino acids. Trimming removed 2 bases at V and 3 bases at J, with 8 bases between. The CDR3 reads CASSERQDYEQYF. CDR3 DNA sequence: TGTGCCAGCAGTGAACGACAGGACTACGAGCAGTACTTC.

This clonotype is judged medium-sized (0.01 to 0.1%). The genes are TRBV12-3 or TRBV12-4 and TRBJ1-2; D perhaps matches TRBD1 (5 bases). This CDR3 region has 12 residues. With 4 bases removed from V and 7 bases from J, the gap between germline ends came to 10 bases. CDR3 residues: CASSSQVIGYTF. CDR3 DNA sequence: TGTGCCAGCAGTTCACAGGTTATTGGCTACACCTTC.

This chain uses TRBV11-1 with TRBJ2-3; a weak D match, TRBD2 (6 bases). Germline CDR1 is SGHAT and CDR2 is FQDESV (reference sequence). The CDR3 is 12 residues long. The V and J ends lost 5 bases and 10 bases respectively, with 13 bases between them. The CDR3 loop reads CASSRTIKAQYF. CDR3 nucleotides: TGTGCCAGCAGCCGGACTATCAAGGCGCAGTATTTT.

This chain joins TRBV4-3 and TRBJ2-6; TRBD1 agrees at 8 bases. The length of the CDR3 is 17 residues. Germline-derived CDR1 and CDR2 are LGHNA and YSLEER. Trimming at V came to 6 bases and at J to 1 base, leaving 8 bases not matched to a gene. The CDR3 DNA follows: TGCGCCAGCAGTGTATGGCAGGGGGCGTCTGGGGCCAACGTCCTGACTTTC. It translates to CASSVWQGASGANVLTF.

The table lists this clonotype with a few counts. The CDR3, as DNA: TGTGCCAGCAGTGCGCTTACAACTACGCAGTATTTT. Protein: CASSALTTTQYF. The chain has TRBV2 and TRBJ2-3; D remains unclear. The CDR3 runs to 12 residues. Trimming took 4 bases from V and 8 from J, leaving 10 bases between them. The germline gives CDR1 SNHLY, CDR2 FYNNEI.

About this clonotype itself: This may be a read error, as it is one base from a much larger clone. This rearrangement joins TRBV11-2 to TRBJ2-5; D is unresolved. The CDR3 contains 15 residues. Germline V CDR1 and CDR2: SGHAT, FQNNGV. Trimming removed 3 bases from V and 2 bases from J, with 13 bases in between. The CDR3 is CASSFPGSTQETQYF. CDR3 bases: TGTGCCAGCAGCTTCCCTGGGTCAACGCAAGAGACCCAGTACTTC.